This section outlines one T cell receptor beta chain sequence together with its context. The sample belongs to a study of blood T cell repertoires in COVID-19. About the study: Specimens from acute and convalescent COVID-19 originated in the United States, Italy and Spain.

The CDR3 consists of 15 residues. V was pared by 0 bases and J by 5 bases, with 7 bases of the junction left unmatched. Germline V gives CDR1 SQVTM, CDR2 ANQGSEA. Measured with immunoSEQ multiplex PCR; TCRdb has only the in-frame clones, and not every one. The sample contains some 74,000 clones, around 80% of which appear only once. The chain employs TRBV29-1 and TRBJ2-5; 9 positions agree with TRBD1. This TCR was sampled from a human donor in a cohort sampled during active COVID-19. The sample taken for sequencing was peripheral blood. The CDR3 reads CSVEENRGLGETQYF. The CDR3 coding sequence is TGCAGCGTTGAAGAGAACAGGGGGCTTGGGGAGACCCAGTACTTC.